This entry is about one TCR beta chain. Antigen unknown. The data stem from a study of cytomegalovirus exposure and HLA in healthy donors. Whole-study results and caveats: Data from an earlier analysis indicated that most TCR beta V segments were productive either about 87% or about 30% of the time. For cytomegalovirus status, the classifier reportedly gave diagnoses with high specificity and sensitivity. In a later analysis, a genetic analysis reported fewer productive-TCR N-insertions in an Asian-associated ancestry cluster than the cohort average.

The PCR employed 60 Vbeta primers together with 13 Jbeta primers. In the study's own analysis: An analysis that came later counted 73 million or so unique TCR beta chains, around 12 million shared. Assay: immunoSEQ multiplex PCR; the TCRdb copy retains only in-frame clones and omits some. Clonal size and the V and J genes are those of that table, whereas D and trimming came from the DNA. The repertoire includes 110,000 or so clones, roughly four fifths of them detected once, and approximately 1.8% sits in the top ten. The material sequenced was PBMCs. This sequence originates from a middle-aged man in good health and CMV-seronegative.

As DNA, the CDR3 is TGTGCCAGCAGTCGAAGCCAGGATGGCTACACCTTC. This codes for CASSRSQDGYTF. V and J are TRBV28 and TRBJ1-2; D unclear. This CDR3 comprises 12 residues. Germline V CDR1 and CDR2: MDHEN, SYDVKM. Trimming pared 5 bases from V and 6 bases from J, leaving 10 bases between.